The next 22 T cell receptor beta chains were all read from a single sample in a study of spatial heterogeneity in lung cancer. Each CDR3 protein is one row after TCRdb ran MiXCR on the 5' RACE reads. The repertoire holds roughly 120,000 distinct CDR3 sequences, with 10% to 15% as singletons. Time point reported: blood at routine non-recurrence follow-up after resection. Unsorted samples of tumor, nontumor lung or frozen PBMC had their whole RNA sequenced. Sequencing was performed on PBMCs, taken at follow-up. The receptors come from a male donor with early-stage non-small cell lung cancer.

There are a few counts of this clonotype. This rearrangement joins TRBV5-1 to TRBJ2-7; 7 nucleotides line up with TRBD1. V was clipped by 4 bases and J by 0 bases; unmatched bases: 4. The CDR3 is 14 amino acids. Germline assignment: CDR1 SGHRS and CDR2 YFSETQ. The CDR3 is CASSRDRASYEQYF. The CDR3 DNA follows: TGCGCCAGCAGCCGCGACAGGGCCTCCTACGAGCAGTACTTC.

This clonotype came up a few times. The chain combines TRBV6-6 with TRBJ1-1; no clear D gene. The CDR3 is made up of 13 amino acids. The V end was cut by 6 bases, the J end by 0 bases, with 8 bases between. Germline CDR1 is MNHNY and CDR2 is SVGAGI (reference sequence). This chain's CDR3 is CASRTNMNTEAFF. The DNA of the CDR3 is TGTGCCAGCAGAACCAACATGAACACTGAAGCTTTCTTT.

There are many counts of this clonotype. J is TRBJ1-4 and V is TRBV4-2; D possibly corresponds to TRBD1 (5 bases). From germline, CDR1 is LGHNA and CDR2 YNFKEQ. Trimming removed 0 bases from V and 8 bases from J, with 13 bases in between. The CDR3 totals 15 residues. CDR3 sequence (DNA): TGTGCCAGCAGCCAAGATTACAGGCCGGAAGAAAAACTGTTTTTT. This encodes CASSQDYRPEEKLFF.

The chain combines TRBV27 with TRBJ1-5; 7 bases line up with TRBD1. The junction had 9 bases not matched to a gene; V was cut back by 6 bases and J by 7 bases. The CDR3 runs 14 residues. Germline assignment: CDR1 MNHEY and CDR2 SMNVEV (reference sequence). The CDR3 region is CASSPSRQGQPQHF. In DNA, the CDR3 is TGTGCCAGCAGCCCCTCCAGACAGGGACAGCCCCAGCATTTT.

In its sample, this clonotype was seen many times. The V gene is TRBV12-3 or TRBV12-4, the J gene TRBJ2-2, with 10 nucleotides matching TRBD1. Trimming at V came to 6 bases and at J to 7 bases, leaving 5 bases not matched to a gene. The CDR3 consists of 14 residues. CDR3 protein: CASSTGQGNGELFF. CDR3 nucleotide sequence: TGTGCCAGCAGCACGGGACAGGGGAACGGGGAGCTGTTTTTT.

This clonotype showed up just a few times. The V and J genes are TRBV10-3 and TRBJ2-7; unclear D gene. V was cut by 3 bases and J by 4 bases, with 13 bases left in between. The CDR3 extends over 14 amino acids. Germline CDR1 and CDR2: ENHRY and SYGVKD. CDR3 in DNA: TGTGCCATCAGTGAACCGGTTGAGGCGTACGAGCAGTACTTC. Translation gives CAISEPVEAYEQYF.

This clonotype has ten or more counts. V usage is TRBV25-1 and J usage is TRBJ2-7; tentatively, D is TRBD1 (6 bases). The V gene's germline CDR1 is MGHDK and CDR2 SYGVNS. V dropped 3 bases and J dropped 4 bases, with 10 bases sitting between them. The CDR3 length is 13 residues. The CDR3 here is CASSDPDRYEQYF. The CDR3 coding sequence is TGTGCCAGCAGTGACCCGGACAGATACGAGCAGTACTTC.

This clonotype was detected many times. The chain couples TRBV20-1 to TRBJ2-1; tentative D call: TRBD2 (6 bases). The CDR3 spans 15 residues. From germline, CDR1 is DFQATT and CDR2 SNEGSKA (reference sequence). With 0 bases removed from V and 3 bases from J, the gap between germline ends came to 12 bases. In DNA form, the CDR3 reads TGCAGTGCTAGAGAGGGCGGGGTCGACTACAATGAGCAGTTCTTC. Protein: CSAREGGVDYNEQFF.

In this sample, this clonotype turned up once. V usage is TRBV9 and J usage is TRBJ2-7, with D perhaps matching TRBD1 or TRBD2 (5 bases each). Trimming left V 3 bases short and J 6 bases short, with 19 bases between. The CDR3 length is 15 residues. The germline gives CDR1 SGDLS, CDR2 YYNGEE. In nucleotides, the CDR3 is TGTGCCAGCAGCGCCGGGACCGTGTTTCCCACCGAGCAGTACTTC. It specifies CASSAGTVFPTEQYF.

The table lists this clonotype with many counts. This chain links TRBV20-1 with TRBJ1-2; no firm D call. Germline lookup yields CDR1 DFQATT and CDR2 SNEGSKA (reference sequence). Trimming took off 3 bases at V and 2 bases at J, with 7 bases between the two ends. CDR3 size: 12 residues. The CDR3, as DNA: TGCAGTGCTAGGGCAGAAAACTATGGCTACACCTTC. It encodes CSARAENYGYTF.

This clonotype came up many times. The chain recombines TRBV29-1 with TRBJ2-5; TRBD1 aligns across 8 bases. Germline CDR1 is SQVTM and CDR2 is ANQGSEA. V was pared by 6 bases and J by 2 bases, with 8 bases of the junction left unmatched. The CDR3 length is 14 residues. CDR3 sequence reads: CSVATGARQETQYF. The CDR3 DNA reads as TGCAGCGTAGCGACAGGGGCCCGACAAGAGACCCAGTACTTC.

This clonotype was found many times. The rearrangement joins TRBV28 to TRBJ1-5; the D is unclear. This CDR3 contains 15 residues. Trimming shortened V by 3 bases and J by 0 bases, and 9 bases separated the two germline ends. Germline V gene sequence: CDR1 MDHEN, CDR2 SYDVKM. CDR3 amino acids: CASSFGRYSNQPQHF. The CDR3 DNA is TGTGCCAGCAGTTTCGGCCGATATAGCAATCAGCCCCAGCATTTT.

This clonotype was observed a few times. The CDR3 nucleotides read TGTGCCAGCAGCTTAGCGGCGGGGGCGAACACCGGGGAGCTGTTTTTT. This sequence encodes CASSLAAGANTGELFF. The chain employs TRBV11-1 and TRBJ2-2; 7 bases line up with TRBD2. V shed 0 bases, J shed 0 bases, and the junction held 1 base outside the gene matches. The germline CDR1 and CDR2 sequences are SGHAT and FQDESV (reference sequence). The CDR3 totals 16 residues.

This clonotype was found a few times. The V gene is TRBV20-1, the J gene TRBJ2-4; 9 bases agree with TRBD1. The CDR3 consists of 13 residues. Germline CDR1 and CDR2: DFQATT and SNEGSKA (reference sequence). The V and J ends lost 6 bases and 3 bases, in that order; junction bases with no gene match: 3. The CDR3 coding sequence is TGCAGTGCCATGGACAGGGGCAAAAACATTCAGTACTTC. As protein: CSAMDRGKNIQYF.

V gene TRBV7-9 combines with J gene TRBJ2-3; D unclear. This CDR3 spans 12 amino acids. Germline CDR1 SEHNR, CDR2 FQNEAQ (reference sequence). Trimming pared 7 bases from V and 6 bases from J, leaving 11 bases between. The CDR3 protein is CASTILGDTQYF. For the CDR3, the DNA is TGTGCCAGCACCATTCTTGGGGATACGCAGTATTTT.

This clonotype appeared many times. V and J are TRBV7-9 and TRBJ1-3; no firm D call. CDR1 is SEHNR, CDR2 FQNEAQ, per germline (reference sequence). V lost 5 bases and J lost 2, with 7 bases in between. The CDR3 runs to 13 residues. The CDR3 DNA follows: TGTGCCAGCAGCGGGGAAACTGGAAACACCATATATTTT. Protein sequence: CASSGETGNTIYF. Looking up the rest from reference TRBV7-9 and TRBJ1-3 gives the full variable domain: DTGVSQNPRHKITKRGQNVTFRCDPISEHNRLYWYRQTLGQGPEFLTYFQNEAQLEKSRLLSDRFSAERPKGSFSTLEIQRTEQGDSAMYLCASSGETGNTIYFGEGSWLTVV.

This clonotype was seen only a few times. This chain uses TRBV20-1 with TRBJ2-1; D gene uncertain. There are 12 residues in the CDR3. The germline CDR1 and CDR2 sequences are DFQATT and SNEGSKA (reference sequence). Between the trimmed V and J ends, which lost 3 bases and 7 bases, there was a span of 10 bases. The chain's CDR3 is CSARADSNEQFF. Written as DNA, the CDR3 is TGCAGTGCTAGGGCCGACTCAAATGAGCAGTTCTTC.

The chain combines TRBV6-5 with TRBJ2-7; D not certain. Trimming took 0 bases from V and 0 from J, leaving 9 bases between them. Germline V gene sequence: CDR1 MNHEY, CDR2 SVGAGI. CDR3 length: 15 residues. Written as DNA, the CDR3 is TGTGCCAGCAGTTACTCAGACGGCCGCTCCTACGAGCAGTACTTC. Translated: CASSYSDGRSYEQYF.

In this sample, this clonotype turned up a few times. The chain has TRBV18 and TRBJ1-2; D is unresolved. V lost 0 bases, J lost 6 bases, and 11 bases lay in between. The CDR3 contains 14 residues. CDR1 is KGHSH and CDR2 is LQKENI in the germline V gene. This CDR3 is CASSPPGPVHGYTF. The DNA of the CDR3 is TGTGCCAGCTCACCACCGGGCCCAGTCCATGGCTACACCTTC.

In its sample, this clonotype was seen a few times. The V gene is TRBV5-6, the J gene TRBJ1-1; possibly TRBD1 for D (6 bases). The V end lost 4 bases, the J end lost 1 base, and 17 bases lay between the germline ends. The CDR3 runs to 16 residues. Per germline, CDR1 SGHDT and CDR2 YYEEEE. CDR3 nucleotides: TGTGCCAGCAGCACACTGACAGGAGCGAGGAACACTGAAGCTTTCTTT. Its protein is CASSTLTGARNTEAFF. Filled out from reference TRBV5-6 and TRBJ1-1, the complete variable domain reads DAGVTQSPTHLIKTRGQQVTLRCSPKSGHDTVSWYQQALGQGPQFIFQYYEEEERQRGNFPDRFSGHQFPNYSSELNVNALLLGDSALYLCASSTLTGARNTEAFFGQGTRLTVV.

A few counts support this clonotype. The gene calls are TRBV7-9 and TRBJ2-5; D is ambiguous. Trimming removed 1 base at V and 3 bases at J, with 9 bases between. There are 14 residues in the CDR3. Germline lookup yields CDR1 SEHNR and CDR2 FQNEAQ (reference sequence). The CDR3 DNA follows: TGTGCCAGCAGCTTAGTAGGTGGGAAAGAGACCCAGTACTTC. Its translation is CASSLVGGKETQYF.

This clonotype was observed many times. This chain connects TRBV5-8 to TRBJ2-1; 7 bases line up with TRBD1. The CDR3 has 14 residues. The ends lost 4 bases at V and 8 bases at J; junction bases unmatched: 9. Germline CDR1 SGHTS, CDR2 YDEGEE. The CDR3 DNA reads as TGTGCCAGCAGCACCACAGGGGTGGCCGATGAGCAGTTCTTC. It translates to CASSTTGVADEQFF.